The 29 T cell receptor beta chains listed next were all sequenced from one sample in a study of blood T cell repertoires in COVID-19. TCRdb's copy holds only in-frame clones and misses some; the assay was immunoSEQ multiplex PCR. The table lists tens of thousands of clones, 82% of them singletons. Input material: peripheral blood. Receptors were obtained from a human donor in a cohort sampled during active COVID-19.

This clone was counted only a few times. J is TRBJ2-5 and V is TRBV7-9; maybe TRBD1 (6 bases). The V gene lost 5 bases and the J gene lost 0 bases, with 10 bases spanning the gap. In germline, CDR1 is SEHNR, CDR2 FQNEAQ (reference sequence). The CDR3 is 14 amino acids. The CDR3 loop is CASSGRGYQETQYF. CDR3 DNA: TGTGCCAGCAGCGGTAGGGGGTACCAAGAGACCCAGTACTTC.

DNA of the CDR3: TGTGCCAGCAGTTCCGCGAGGACTGAAGCTTTCTTT. Its translation is CASSSARTEAFF. The J gene is TRBJ1-1, the V gene TRBV12-3 or TRBV12-4; D is uncertain. Trimming took 4 bases from V and 5 from J, leaving 8 bases between them. There are 12 residues in the CDR3.

DNA for the CDR3: TGTGCCAGCTCTGAGGGGGTTCAGCAGCCCCAGCATTTT. Translating gives CASSEGVQQPQHF. The chain links TRBV18 to TRBJ1-5, with D possibly matching TRBD1 (6 bases). The CDR3 contains 13 residues. V lost 6 bases, J lost 7 bases, and 13 bases lay in between. From germline, CDR1 is KGHSH and CDR2 LQKENI.

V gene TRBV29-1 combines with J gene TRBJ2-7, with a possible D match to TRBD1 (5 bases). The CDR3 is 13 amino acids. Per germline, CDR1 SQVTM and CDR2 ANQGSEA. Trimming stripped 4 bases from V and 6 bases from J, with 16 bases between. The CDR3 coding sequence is TGCAGCGTTGGTAACAGGCAAGGTACCGAGCAGTACTTC. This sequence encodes CSVGNRQGTEQYF.

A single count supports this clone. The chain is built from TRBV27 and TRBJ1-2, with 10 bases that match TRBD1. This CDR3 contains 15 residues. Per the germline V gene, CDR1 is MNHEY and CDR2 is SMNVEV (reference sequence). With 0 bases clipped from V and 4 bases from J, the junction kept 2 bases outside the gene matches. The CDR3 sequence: CASSLSGDRGYGYTF. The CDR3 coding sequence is TGTGCCAGCAGTTTATCAGGGGACAGGGGCTATGGCTACACCTTC.

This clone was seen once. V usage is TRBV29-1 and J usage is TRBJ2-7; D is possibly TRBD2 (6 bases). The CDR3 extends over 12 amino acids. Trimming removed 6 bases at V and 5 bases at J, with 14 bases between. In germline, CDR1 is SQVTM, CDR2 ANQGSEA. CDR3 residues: CSVQEGMNEQYF. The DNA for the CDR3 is TGCAGCGTCCAGGAGGGAATGAACGAGCAGTACTTC.

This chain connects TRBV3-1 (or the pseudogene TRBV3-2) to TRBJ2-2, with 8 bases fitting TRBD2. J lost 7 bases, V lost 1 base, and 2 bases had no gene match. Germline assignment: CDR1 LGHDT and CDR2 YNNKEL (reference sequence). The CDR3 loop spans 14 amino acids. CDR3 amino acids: CASSQGGGFGELFF. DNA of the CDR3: TGTGCCAGCAGCCAAGGCGGGGGGTTCGGGGAGCTGTTTTTT.

CDR3 nucleotides: TGTGCCAGCAGAAGTCAGGGTACTGTTCAGCCCCAGCATTTT. Encoded protein: CASRSQGTVQPQHF. This chain uses TRBV7-2 with TRBJ1-5, with D possibly matching TRBD1 (5 bases). Germline loops: CDR1 SGHTA, CDR2 FQGNSA. This CDR3 has 14 amino acids. With 6 bases removed from V and 6 bases from J, the gap between germline ends came to 15 bases.

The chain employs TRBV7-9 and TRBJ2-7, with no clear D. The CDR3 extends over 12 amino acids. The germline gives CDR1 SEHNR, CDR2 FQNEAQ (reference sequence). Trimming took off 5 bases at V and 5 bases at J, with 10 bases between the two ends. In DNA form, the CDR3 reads TGTGCCAGCAGCGCGGAGTTCGACGAGCAGTACTTC. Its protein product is CASSAEFDEQYF.

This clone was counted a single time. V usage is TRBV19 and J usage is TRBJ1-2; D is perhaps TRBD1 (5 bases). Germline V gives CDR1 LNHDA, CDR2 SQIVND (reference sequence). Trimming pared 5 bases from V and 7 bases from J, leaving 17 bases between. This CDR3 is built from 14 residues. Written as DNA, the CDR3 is TGTGCCAGTAGTCCGCCCGACAGACCAAGTGGCTACACCTTC. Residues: CASSPPDRPSGYTF.

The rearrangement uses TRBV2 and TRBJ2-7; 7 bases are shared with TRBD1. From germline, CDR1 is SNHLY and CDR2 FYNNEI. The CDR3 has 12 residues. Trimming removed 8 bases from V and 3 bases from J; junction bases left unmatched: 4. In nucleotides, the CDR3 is TGTGCCAGCGGACAGGAAGGCTACGAGCAGTACTTC. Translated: CASGQEGYEQYF.

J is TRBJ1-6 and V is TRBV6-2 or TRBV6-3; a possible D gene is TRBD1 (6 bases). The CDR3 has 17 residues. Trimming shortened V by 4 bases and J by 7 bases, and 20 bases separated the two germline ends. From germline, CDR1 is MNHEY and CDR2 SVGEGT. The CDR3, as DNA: TGTGCCAGCAGTTGGCCCCGCGGAACAGGGCGAAATTCACCCCTCCACTTT. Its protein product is CASSWPRGTGRNSPLHF.

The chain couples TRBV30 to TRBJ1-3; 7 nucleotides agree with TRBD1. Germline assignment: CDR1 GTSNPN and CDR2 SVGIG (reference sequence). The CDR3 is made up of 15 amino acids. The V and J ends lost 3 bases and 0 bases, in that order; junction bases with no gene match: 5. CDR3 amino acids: CAWRKGQASGNTIYF. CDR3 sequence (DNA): TGTGCCTGGAGGAAAGGACAGGCCTCTGGAAACACCATATATTTT.

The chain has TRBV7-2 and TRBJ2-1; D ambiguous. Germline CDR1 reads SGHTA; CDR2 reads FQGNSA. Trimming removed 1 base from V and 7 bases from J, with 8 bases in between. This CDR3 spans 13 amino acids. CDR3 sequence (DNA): TGTGCCAGCAGCTTAGAAAGTGCGAATGAGCAGTTCTTC. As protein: CASSLESANEQFF.

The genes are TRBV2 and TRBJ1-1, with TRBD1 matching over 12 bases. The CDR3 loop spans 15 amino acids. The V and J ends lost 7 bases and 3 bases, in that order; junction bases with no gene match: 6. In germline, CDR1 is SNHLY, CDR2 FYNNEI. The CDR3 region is CASTGQGAEDTEAFF. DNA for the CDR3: TGTGCCAGCACGGGACAGGGGGCAGAGGACACTGAAGCTTTCTTT.

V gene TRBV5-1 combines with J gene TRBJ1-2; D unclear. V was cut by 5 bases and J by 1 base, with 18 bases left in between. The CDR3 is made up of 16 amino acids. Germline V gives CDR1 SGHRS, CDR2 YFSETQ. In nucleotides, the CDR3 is TGCGCCAGCAGACCAGGCCCGACGGATATTAACTATGGCTACACCTTC. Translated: CASRPGPTDINYGYTF.

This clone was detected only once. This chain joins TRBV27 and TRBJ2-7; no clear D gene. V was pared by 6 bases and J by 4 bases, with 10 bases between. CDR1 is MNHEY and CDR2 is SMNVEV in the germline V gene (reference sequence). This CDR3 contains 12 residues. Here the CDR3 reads CASSPTYYEQYF. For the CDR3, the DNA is TGTGCCAGCAGCCCGACATATTACGAGCAGTACTTC.

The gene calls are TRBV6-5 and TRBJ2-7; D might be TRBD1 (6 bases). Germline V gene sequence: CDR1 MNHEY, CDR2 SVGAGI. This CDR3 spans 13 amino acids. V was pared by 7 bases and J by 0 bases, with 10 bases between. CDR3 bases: TGTGCCAGCACCAGACAGGTCTCCTACGAGCAGTACTTC. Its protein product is CASTRQVSYEQYF.

The chain's CDR3 is CAWSPPTEEQYF. CDR3 nucleotides: TGTGCCTGGAGTCCTCCCACAGAAGAGCAGTACTTC. The V and J genes are TRBV30 and TRBJ2-7; D not certain. This CDR3 is 12 amino acids long. The germline gives CDR1 GTSNPN, CDR2 SVGIG (reference sequence). V lost 2 bases and J 7 bases, leaving 12 bases between the germline ends.

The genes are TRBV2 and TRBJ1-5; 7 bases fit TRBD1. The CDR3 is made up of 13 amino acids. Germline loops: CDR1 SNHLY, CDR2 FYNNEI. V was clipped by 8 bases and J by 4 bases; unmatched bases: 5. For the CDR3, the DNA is TGTGCCAGCGAGAGACAGGGTAATCAGCCCCAGCATTTT. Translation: CASERQGNQPQHF.

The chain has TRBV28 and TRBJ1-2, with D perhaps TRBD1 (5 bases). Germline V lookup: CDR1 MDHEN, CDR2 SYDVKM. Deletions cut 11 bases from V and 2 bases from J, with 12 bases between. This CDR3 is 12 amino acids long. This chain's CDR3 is CALLSGNYGYTF. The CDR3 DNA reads TGTGCCCTCCTTTCAGGGAACTATGGCTACACCTTC.

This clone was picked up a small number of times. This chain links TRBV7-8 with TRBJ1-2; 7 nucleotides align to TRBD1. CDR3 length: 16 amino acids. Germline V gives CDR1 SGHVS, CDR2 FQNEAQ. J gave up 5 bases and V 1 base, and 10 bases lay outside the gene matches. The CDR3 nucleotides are TGTGCCAGCAGCTTAGGCAGGGACAGAGCCTTTTATGGCTACACCTTC. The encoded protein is CASSLGRDRAFYGYTF.

This chain's CDR3 is CASSRQGGGEQFF. The CDR3 coding sequence is TGTGCCAGCAGTCGACAGGGGGGCGGTGAGCAGTTCTTC. The chain links TRBV2 to TRBJ2-1, with 9 bases fitting TRBD1. Unmatched junction bases numbered 5, after V lost 5 bases and J lost 9 bases. Germline V CDR1 and CDR2: SNHLY, FYNNEI. CDR3 length equals 13 residues.

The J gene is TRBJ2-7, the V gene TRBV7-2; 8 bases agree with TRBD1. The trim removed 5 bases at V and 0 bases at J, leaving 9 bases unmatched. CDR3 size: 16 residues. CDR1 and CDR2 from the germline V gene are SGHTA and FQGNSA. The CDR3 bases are TGTGCCAGCAGCCCGGACAGGGTGCCCATCTCCTACGAGCAGTACTTC. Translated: CASSPDRVPISYEQYF.

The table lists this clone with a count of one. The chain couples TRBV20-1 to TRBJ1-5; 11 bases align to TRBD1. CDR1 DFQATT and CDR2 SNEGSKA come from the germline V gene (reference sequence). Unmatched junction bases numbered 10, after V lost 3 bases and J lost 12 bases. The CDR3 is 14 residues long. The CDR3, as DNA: TGCAGTGCTAGTTACGGGACAGGGGGTGTGGACCAGCATTTT. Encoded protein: CSASYGTGGVDQHF.

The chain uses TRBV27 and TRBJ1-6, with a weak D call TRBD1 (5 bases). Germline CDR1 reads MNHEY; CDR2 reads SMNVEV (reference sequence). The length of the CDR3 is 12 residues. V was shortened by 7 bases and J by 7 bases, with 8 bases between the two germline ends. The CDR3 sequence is CASNNRNSPLHF. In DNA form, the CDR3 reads TGTGCCAGCAATAACAGGAATTCACCCCTCCACTTT.

The CDR3 region has the DNA TGTGCCAGCAGTTTAAGGCAGGGAGGACAGCCCCAGCATTTT. Amino acids: CASSLRQGGQPQHF. This chain joins TRBV28 and TRBJ1-5; tentatively, D is TRBD1 (5 bases). V was cut by 2 bases and J by 7 bases, with 12 bases left in between. The length of the CDR3 is 14 residues. Germline V gene data show CDR1 as MDHEN and CDR2 as SYDVKM.

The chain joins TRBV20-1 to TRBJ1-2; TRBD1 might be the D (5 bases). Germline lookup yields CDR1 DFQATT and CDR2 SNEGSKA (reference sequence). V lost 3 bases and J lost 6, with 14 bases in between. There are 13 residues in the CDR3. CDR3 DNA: TGCAGTGCTAGTCGGCAGGGCTTCGATGGCTACACCTTC. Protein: CSASRQGFDGYTF.

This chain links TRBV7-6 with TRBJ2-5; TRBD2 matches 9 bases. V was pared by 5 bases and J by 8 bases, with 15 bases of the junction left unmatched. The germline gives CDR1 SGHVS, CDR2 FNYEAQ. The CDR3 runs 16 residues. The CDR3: CASSQSSGGLLGTQYF. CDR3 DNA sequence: TGTGCCAGCAGCCAAAGTAGCGGGGGACTTTTGGGAACCCAGTACTTC. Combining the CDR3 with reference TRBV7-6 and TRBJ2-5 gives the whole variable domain GAGVSQSPRYKVTKRGQDVALRCDPISGHVSLYWYRQALGQGPEFLTYFNYEAQQDKSGLPNDRFSAERPEGSISTLTIQRTEQRDSAMYRCASSQSSGGLLGTQYFGPGTRLLVL.